The rows below give T cell receptor beta chains drawn from one sample of a study of beta chain features in type 1 diabetes. Measured with immunoSEQ multiplex PCR; TCRdb has only the in-frame clones, and not every one. The table records about 130,000 clones, roughly a tenth of them present only once. Sequences were obtained from central memory CD4+ T cells from blood. The receptors originated from a man younger than 30 in good health. The CDR3 runs from the conserved cysteine through the conserved F or W. A D gene is named only where the DNA matches it firmly. A row's size may be missing; if present it is once, few, many or a size class.

TRBD1	many	TRBJ2-5	TRBV27	CASRGTGRETQYF	TGTGCCAGCAGGGGGACAGGGCGGGAGACCCAGTACTTC
TRBD1	-	TRBJ2-1	TRBV7-3	CASSSGQGAGNEQFF	TGTGCCAGCAGCTCCGGACAGGGGGCTGGCAATGAGCAGTTCTTC
-	many	TRBJ2-7	TRBV21-1	CAGGVKVTYEQYF	TGTGCCGGGGGGGTGAAAGTCACCTACGAGCAGTACTTC
TRBD2	few	TRBJ2-1	TRBV9	CASSVVAGDYNEQFF	TGTGCCAGCAGCGTAGTGGCGGGGGACTACAATGAGCAGTTCTTC
TRBD2	few	TRBJ2-3	TRBV7-3	CASSIGGEQYF	TGTGCCAGCAGCATCGGGGGGGAGCAGTATTTT
TRBD1	few	TRBJ1-4	TRBV5-1	CASSTGTGGVEKLFF	TGCGCCAGCAGCACTGGGACAGGGGGAGTCGAAAAACTGTTTTTT
-	few	TRBJ2-7	TRBV30	CAWSQGSYEQYF	TGTGCCTGGAGTCAGGGCTCCTACGAGCAGTACTTC
-	few	TRBJ2-1	TRBV28	CASSPGNNEQFF	TGTGCCAGCAGTCCAGGGAACAATGAGCAGTTCTTC
TRBD2	few	TRBJ2-3	TRBV18	CASSPPRGAGGTSSTDTQYF	TGTGCCAGCTCACCCCCCCGCGGGGCGGGGGGAACTTCTAGCACAGATACGCAGTATTTT
-	-	TRBJ2-1	TRBV7-3	CASSLDRNSYNEQFF	TGTGCCAGCAGCTTAGACAGGAACTCTTACAATGAGCAGTTCTTC
-	many	TRBJ2-2	TRBV4-3	CASSQVWGGNTGELFF	TGCGCCAGCAGCCAAGTTTGGGGAGGGAACACCGGGGAGCTGTTTTTT
-	few	TRBJ2-3	TRBV7-6	CASSPYLDTQYF	TGTGCCAGCAGCCCGTACTTAGATACGCAGTATTTT
TRBD1	-	TRBJ2-1	TRBV30	CAWSDYGTGGYNEQFF	TGTGCCTGGAGTGACTACGGGACAGGGGGCTACAATGAGCAGTTCTTC
-	-	TRBJ2-5	TRBV7-7	CASSFYGGGETQYF	TGTGCCAGCAGCTTTTACGGGGGAGGAGAGACCCAGTACTTC
-	few	TRBJ2-2	TRBV5-1	CASSGEANTGELFF	TGCGCCAGCTCGGGGGAGGCGAACACCGGGGAGCTGTTTTTT
-	few	TRBJ1-1	TRBV7-7	CASSGQPNTEAFF	TGTGCCAGCAGTGGACAGCCGAACACTGAAGCTTTCTTT
-	few	TRBJ2-7	TRBV6-5	CASSPGLTDSYEQYF	TGTGCCAGCAGCCCCGGGTTGACAGACTCCTACGAGCAGTACTTC
-	-	TRBJ2-3	TRBV5-6	CASSASLSRRDTQYF	TGTGCCAGCAGCGCGTCGTTAAGCCGTCGGGATACGCAGTATTTT
-	-	TRBJ2-1	TRBV5-1	CASSLAGGVNEQFF	TGCGCCAGCAGCTTGGCCGGAGGGGTGAATGAGCAGTTCTTC
TRBD1	-	TRBJ2-1	TRBV7-8	CASRGPGQGEFF	TGTGCCAGCAGAGGTCCGGGACAGGGAGAGTTCTTC
TRBD1	few	TRBJ2-7	TRBV5-4	CASSSTGVGYEQYF	TGTGCCAGCAGCTCGACAGGGGTGGGGTACGAGCAGTACTTC
-	few	TRBJ1-2	TRBV4-2	CASSQGHRAGGYTF	TGTGCCAGCAGCCAAGGTCACAGGGCCGGTGGCTACACCTTC
TRBD1	few	TRBJ1-2	TRBV5-6	CASSLGTVYGYTF	TGTGCCAGCAGCTTAGGGACAGTCTATGGCTACACCTTC
-	few	TRBJ2-5	TRBV18	CASSPTTPGDPAFQETQYF	TGTGCCAGCTCACCCACAACCCCGGGGGACCCAGCTTTCCAAGAGACCCAGTACTTC
-	few	TRBJ2-2	TRBV19	CASSSRTGELFF	TGTGCCAGTAGTTCCCGCACCGGGGAGCTGTTTTTT
-	few	TRBJ1-2	TRBV10-3	CAISEPGFYGYTF	TGTGCCATCAGTGAGCCCGGGTTCTATGGCTACACCTTC
TRBD1	few	TRBJ1-2	TRBV9	CASSVDQTGIYGYTF	TGTGCCAGCAGCGTAGATCAGACAGGGATCTATGGCTACACCTTC
TRBD2	-	TRBJ2-1	TRBV28	CASSLFGLGVNEQFF	TGTGCCAGCAGTTTATTCGGACTAGGGGTCAATGAGCAGTTCTTC
-	-	TRBJ2-7	TRBV6-1	CASSADRFYEQYF	TGTGCCAGCAGCGCCGACAGGTTCTACGAGCAGTACTTC
-	-	TRBJ2-1	TRBV2	CASSIRQVSEQFF	TGTGCCAGCAGTATCCGACAGGTTAGTGAGCAGTTCTTC
TRBD1	-	TRBJ1-1	TRBV11-2	CASSLGGQANTEAFF	TGTGCCAGCAGCTTAGGGGGACAGGCGAACACTGAAGCTTTCTTT
-	-	TRBJ2-5	TRBV19	CASSIDGAGAQETQYF	TGTGCCAGTAGTATAGACGGGGCAGGGGCTCAAGAGACCCAGTACTTC
TRBD2	many	TRBJ2-5	TRBV11-2	CASTRGVYQETQYF	TGTGCCAGCACCCGGGGGGTTTACCAAGAGACCCAGTACTTC
-	-	TRBJ2-1	TRBV7-2	CASSLVPAANYNEQFF	TGTGCCAGCAGCTTAGTTCCGGCAGCGAACTACAATGAGCAGTTCTTC
TRBD1	few	TRBJ1-5	TRBV2	CASRTGGSVSNQPQHF	TGTGCCAGCAGAACAGGGGGGTCGGTGAGCAATCAGCCCCAGCATTTT
-	many	TRBJ2-5	TRBV20-1	CSARGAGLYF	TGCAGTGCTAGAGGGGCAGGCTTGTACTTC
TRBD2	-	TRBJ2-5	TRBV30	CAWSVRQRGKETQYF	TGTGCCTGGAGTGTACGGCAGCGGGGGAAAGAGACCCAGTACTTC
TRBD2	-	TRBJ2-1	TRBV11-3	CASSPRLAEGYNEQFF	TGTGCCAGCAGCCCCCGACTAGCGGAGGGTTACAATGAGCAGTTCTTC
-	-	TRBJ1-2	TRBV4-3	CASSQVLGVYGYTF	TGCGCCAGCAGCCAAGTTTTAGGGGTCTATGGCTACACCTTC
TRBD1	-	TRBJ1-5	TRBV10-3	CAIATGTGGNQPQHF	TGTGCCATCGCTACCGGGACAGGAGGCAATCAGCCCCAGCATTTT
TRBD2	-	TRBJ2-7	TRBV7-2	CASSRRLAGDYEQYF	TGTGCCAGCAGCCGACGACTAGCGGGGGACTACGAGCAGTACTTC
TRBD2	few	TRBJ2-7	TRBV7-2	CASSLAPLAGGGREQYF	TGTGCCAGCAGCTTAGCGCCTTTAGCGGGGGGAGGGCGCGAGCAGTACTTC